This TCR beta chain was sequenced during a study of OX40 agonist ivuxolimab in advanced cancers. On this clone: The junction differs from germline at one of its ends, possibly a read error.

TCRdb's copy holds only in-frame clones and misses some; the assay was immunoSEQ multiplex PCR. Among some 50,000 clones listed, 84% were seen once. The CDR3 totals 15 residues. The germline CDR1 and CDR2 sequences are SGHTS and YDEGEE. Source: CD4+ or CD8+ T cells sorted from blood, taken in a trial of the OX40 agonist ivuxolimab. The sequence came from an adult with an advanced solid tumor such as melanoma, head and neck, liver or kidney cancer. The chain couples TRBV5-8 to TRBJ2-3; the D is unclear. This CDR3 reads CARSLVQSSTDTQYF. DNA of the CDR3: TGTGCCAGAAGCTTGGTACAGAGTAGCACAGATACGCAGTATTTT.